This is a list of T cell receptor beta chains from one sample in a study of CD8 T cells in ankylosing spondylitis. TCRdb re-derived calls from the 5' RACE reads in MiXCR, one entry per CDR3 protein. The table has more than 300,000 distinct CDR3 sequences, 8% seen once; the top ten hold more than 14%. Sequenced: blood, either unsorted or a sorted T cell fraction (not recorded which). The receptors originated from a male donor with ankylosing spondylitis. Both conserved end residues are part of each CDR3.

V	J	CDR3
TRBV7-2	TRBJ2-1	CASSLDLNNEQFF
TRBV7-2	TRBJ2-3	CASTVAGRSTDTQYF
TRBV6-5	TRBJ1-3	CASSYAMGQGEGNTIYF
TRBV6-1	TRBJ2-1	CASSEAQPYNEQFF
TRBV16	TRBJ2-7	CASSQSEGGYEQYF
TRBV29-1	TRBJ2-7	CSVEEVGGSLRQYF
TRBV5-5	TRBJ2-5	CASSFLAGETQYF
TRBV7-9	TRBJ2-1	CASSLAAGGRNNEQFF
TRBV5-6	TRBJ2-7	CASSPRQFRSYEQYF
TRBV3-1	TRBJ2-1	CASSHDGPQANEQFF
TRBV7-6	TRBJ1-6	CASSLALVDSPLHF
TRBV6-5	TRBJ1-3	CASSYEPGSGNTIYF
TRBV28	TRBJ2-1	CASSLLAIGNEQFF
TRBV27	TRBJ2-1	CASRSGTGYNEQFF
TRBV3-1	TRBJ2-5	CASSPRRLGPDRGGF
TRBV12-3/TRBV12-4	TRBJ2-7	CASSLLAGVFYEQYF
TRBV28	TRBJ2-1	CASSPRAGPQREQFF
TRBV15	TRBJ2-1	CATSRTSGGYNEQFF
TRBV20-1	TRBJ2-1	CSAREPRLGSSYNEQFF
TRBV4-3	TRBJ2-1	CASSQDWRGAGGSYNEQFF
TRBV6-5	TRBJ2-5	CASSYPGGRETQYF
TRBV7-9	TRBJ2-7	CASSSGGGPSYEQYF
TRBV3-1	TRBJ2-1	CASSQGPSGRDLNEQFF
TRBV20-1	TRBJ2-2	CSASRDRPNTGELFF
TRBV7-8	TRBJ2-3	CASSQGPQAWTDTQYF
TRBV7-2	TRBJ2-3	CASSSRASGSDTQYF
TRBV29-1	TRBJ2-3	CSGGSAGNTDTQYF
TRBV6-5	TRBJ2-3	CASSSSLADTQYF
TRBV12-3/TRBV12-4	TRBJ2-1	CASSFNAASYNEQFF
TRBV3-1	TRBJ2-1	CASSADGGYAFF
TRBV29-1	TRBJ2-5	CSVDLNLQETQYF
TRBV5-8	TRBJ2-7	CASSLFTGTYEQYF
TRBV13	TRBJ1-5	CASSSGPTLGPNQPQHF
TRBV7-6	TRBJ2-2	CASSIYSANTGELFF
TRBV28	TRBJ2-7	CACRMHGYEQYF
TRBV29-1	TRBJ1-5	CSVGVEGNQPQHF
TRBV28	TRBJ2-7	CASGGGAEDTYEQYF
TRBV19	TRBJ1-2	CASSISGTGADSNYGYTF
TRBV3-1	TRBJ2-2	CASSQVTGTGELFF
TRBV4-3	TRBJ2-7	CASSQDGTSGRSEQYF
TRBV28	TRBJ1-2	CASSLPGATRDNYGYTF
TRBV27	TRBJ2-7	CASSLGLGGAEREQYF
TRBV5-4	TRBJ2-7	CASSGWDRFGEQYF